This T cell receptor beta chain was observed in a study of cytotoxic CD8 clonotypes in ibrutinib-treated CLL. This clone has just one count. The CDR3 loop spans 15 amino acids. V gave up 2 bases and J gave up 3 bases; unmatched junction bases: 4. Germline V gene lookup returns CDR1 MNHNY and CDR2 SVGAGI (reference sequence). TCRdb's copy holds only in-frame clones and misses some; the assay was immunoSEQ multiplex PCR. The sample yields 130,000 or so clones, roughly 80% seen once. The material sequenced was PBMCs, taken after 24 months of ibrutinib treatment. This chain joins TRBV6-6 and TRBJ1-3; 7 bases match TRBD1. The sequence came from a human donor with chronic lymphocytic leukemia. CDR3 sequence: CASSYEGAGGNTIYF. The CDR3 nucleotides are TGTGCCAGCAGTTACGAGGGGGCAGGTGGAAACACCATATATTTT.